Presented here are 26 T cell receptor beta chains from one specimen sequenced in a study of breast tumors, draining lymph nodes, adjacent tissues. TCRdb analysed the multiplex PCR reads with MiXCR anew, one entry per CDR3 protein. The sample lists 20,000 to 25,000 distinct CDR3 sequences, around 50% seen once, with 14% in the top ten. What was sequenced was breast tumor tissue. Every receptor here comes from a female donor with breast cancer. Some clones in this sample may be carry-over from other donors' samples.

The chain is built from TRBV20-1 and TRBJ2-3, with TRBD2 matching 14 bases. CDR1 is DFQATT, CDR2 SNEGSKA, per germline (reference sequence). Trimming at V came to 1 base and at J to 6 bases, leaving 18 bases not matched to a gene. The CDR3 is made up of 20 amino acids. In DNA, the CDR3 is TGCAGTGCTAGAGGACCCACCCTGGGACTAGCGGGAGAGTCAGGGGATACGCAGTATTTT. Protein: CSARGPTLGLAGESGDTQYF.

This clonotype is judged medium-sized. The chain couples TRBV5-1 to TRBJ1-2; TRBD1 agrees at 11 bases. The CDR3 loop spans 15 amino acids. Germline loops: CDR1 SGHRS, CDR2 YFSETQ. V gave up 3 bases and J gave up 5 bases; unmatched junction bases: 6. CDR3 DNA: TGCGCCAGCAGCTACGGACAGGGGGCAGGTTATGGCTACACCTTC. Its translation is CASSYGQGAGYGYTF.

The chain joins TRBV2 to TRBJ1-2; D is perhaps TRBD1 (5 bases). Per germline, CDR1 SNHLY and CDR2 FYNNEI. The CDR3 has 14 residues. Trimming left V 7 bases short and J 8 bases short, with 20 bases between. CDR3 region: CASIPDPAGYGYTF. CDR3 coding DNA: TGTGCCAGCATTCCGGACCCGGCAGGGTACGGCTACACCTTC.

This chain joins TRBV2 and TRBJ1-3, with no clear D. The CDR3 runs to 14 residues. Per the germline V gene, CDR1 is SNHLY and CDR2 is FYNNEI. Trimming took off 2 bases at V and 2 bases at J, with 7 bases between the two ends. Here the CDR3 reads CASSEWPPGNTIYF. As DNA, the CDR3 is TGTGCCAGCAGTGAATGGCCCCCTGGAAACACCATATATTTT.

Judged by abundance, this clonotype is medium-sized. This chain connects TRBV6-6 to TRBJ1-6, with 9 nucleotides matching TRBD1. J lost 2 bases, V lost 10 bases, and 3 bases had no gene match. The CDR3 spans 14 residues. Per the germline V gene, CDR1 is MNHNY and CDR2 is SVGAGI (reference sequence). As DNA, the CDR3 is TGTGCCACCCGACAGGGGGCCTATAATTCACCCCTCCACTTT. Amino acids: CATRQGAYNSPLHF.

This chain links TRBV5-8 with TRBJ1-6; TRBD1 is a possible D gene (6 bases). Germline-derived CDR1 and CDR2 are SGHTS and YDEGEE. The CDR3 is 15 residues long. Trimming cost V 4 bases and J 7 bases, with 15 bases left between them. The CDR3 region is CASSPGTPPNSPLHF. The CDR3, as DNA: TGTGCCAGCAGCCCGGGGACACCGCCGAATTCACCCCTCCACTTT.

As concerns this clonotype: The CDR3 end shows no conserved phenylalanine or tryptophan, and so a read error is likely. V and J are TRBV7-2 and TRBJ2-5; possibly TRBD2 for D (6 bases). Trimming took off 3 bases at V and 4 bases at J, with 12 bases between the two ends. CDR1 SGHTA and CDR2 FQGNSA come from the germline V gene. The CDR3 sequence is 14 residues long. The CDR3: CASSFYGGRETQYL. CDR3 DNA: TGTGCCAGCAGCTTCTACGGAGGGAGAGAGACCCAGTACCTC.

This clonotype is termed medium-sized. This rearrangement joins TRBV7-9 to TRBJ2-7; D not resolved. V lost 4 bases, J lost 2 bases, and 3 bases lay in between. Germline CDR1 and CDR2: SEHNR and FQNEAQ (reference sequence). The CDR3 spans 11 residues. The CDR3 reads CASSSTYEQYF. The CDR3 DNA is TGTGCCAGCAGCTCCACCTACGAGCAGTACTTC.

This clonotype is deemed medium-sized. This chain uses TRBV5-1 with TRBJ1-6; 8 bases align to TRBD1. The CDR3 extends over 14 amino acids. V dropped 4 bases and J dropped 6; count of bases not matched to a gene: 3. The germline V gene has CDR1 SGHRS and CDR2 YFSETQ. The CDR3 sequence: CASSRTGGNSPLHF. CDR3 coding DNA: TGCGCCAGCAGCAGAACAGGGGGTAATTCACCCCTCCACTTT.

CDR3 sequence: CASSFTGEGGYTF. Here the CDR3 DNA reads TGCGCCAGCAGCTTCACCGGGGAGGGTGGCTACACCTTC. V is TRBV5-1 and J is TRBJ1-2; D is unclear. Trimming took 2 bases from V and 7 from J, leaving 12 bases between them. The CDR3 has 13 amino acids. CDR1 is SGHRS and CDR2 is YFSETQ in the germline V gene. The variable domain in full, completed from reference TRBV5-1 and TRBJ1-2, reads KAGVTQTPRYLIKTRGQQVTLSCSPISGHRSVSWYQQTPGQGLQFLFEYFSETQRNKGNFPGRFSGRQFSNSRSEMNVSTLELGDSALYLCASSFTGEGGYTFGSGTRLTVV.

Ten or more counts support this clonotype. A much larger clone is a single base away; this may be a read error. The chain couples TRBV6-1 to TRBJ2-7, with 8 positions matching TRBD2. CDR1 is MNHNS and CDR2 is SASEGT in the germline V gene. The CDR3 totals 15 residues. J lost 9 bases, V lost 5 bases, and 15 bases had no gene match. For the CDR3, the DNA is TGTGCCAGCAGTCAATCGCGGGGGGCCAACCGGGGGCAGTACTTC. Its protein product is CASSQSRGANRGQYF.

Concerning this clonotype: Sequence at one end of the junction differs from germline and may be a read error. V gene TRBV19 combines with J gene TRBJ1-3; no reliable D call. The CDR3 sequence is 12 residues long. Germline V gene lookup returns CDR1 LNHDA and CDR2 SQIVND (reference sequence). The CDR3 sequence is CATDAGGNTIYF. The CDR3 DNA is TGCGCCACGGACGCGGGGGGAAACACCATATATTTT.

In this sample, this clonotype turned up a few times. V gene TRBV24-1 combines with J gene TRBJ2-1; D not resolved. This CDR3 has 12 amino acids. Germline V gene data show CDR1 as KGHDR and CDR2 as SFDVKD. Trimming cost V 1 base and J 7 bases, with 4 bases left between them. The CDR3 bases are TGTGCCACCAGTGATTTACCGAATGAGCAGTTCTTC. Encoded protein: CATSDLPNEQFF.

V and J are TRBV5-4 and TRBJ2-2; TRBD1 matches 7 bases. The CDR3 loop spans 15 amino acids. The V gene's germline CDR1 is SGHNT and CDR2 YYREEE (reference sequence). The junction had 8 bases not matched to a gene; V was cut back by 4 bases and J by 5 bases. CDR3 bases: TGTGCCAGCAGCCCGGGGACAGCGGTAACCGGGGAGCTGTTTTTT. This gives the protein CASSPGTAVTGELFF.

The chain uses TRBV9 and TRBJ2-2, with a tentative D call TRBD2 (6 bases). Germline lookup yields CDR1 SGDLS and CDR2 YYNGEE. The CDR3 has 16 amino acids. The V end lost 0 bases, the J end lost 3 bases, and 12 bases lay between the germline ends. CDR3 in DNA: TGTGCCAGCAGCGTAGGTACTAGCCTTTACACCGGGGAGCTGTTTTTT. The encoded protein is CASSVGTSLYTGELFF. The whole variable domain, remainder taken from reference TRBV9 and TRBJ2-2, is DSGVTQTPKHLITATGQRVTLRCSPRSGDLSVYWYQQSLDQGLQFLIQYYNGEERAKGNILERFSAQQFPDLHSELNLSSLELGDSALYFCASSVGTSLYTGELFFGEGSRLTVL.

The chain carries TRBV14 and TRBJ2-7, with 9 positions matching TRBD1. The CDR3 contains 15 residues. The V gene's germline CDR1 is SGHDN and CDR2 FVKESK. The V segment lost 6 bases and the J segment 4 bases; nucleotides outside the gene matches: 10. CDR3 sequence (DNA): TGTGCCAGCAGGGAGACAGGGGGAGGCGGATACGAGCAGTACTTC. Protein: CASRETGGGGYEQYF.

Many counts were recorded for this clonotype. The gene calls are TRBV28 and TRBJ1-6; no clear D gene. This CDR3 is 12 amino acids long. V was trimmed by 7 bases and J by 13 bases, leaving 14 bases between them. Per germline, CDR1 MDHEN and CDR2 SYDVKM. CDR3 region: CASTRESFPLHF. Written as DNA, the CDR3 is TGTGCCAGCACTCGGGAGAGCTTTCCCCTCCACTTT.

This clonotype was seen many times. This clone may be a read error of a much larger clone one base away. The V and J genes are TRBV5-6 and TRBJ2-1; the D is unclear. CDR1 is SGHDT, CDR2 YYEEEE, per germline. Trimming took 1 base from V and 10 from J, leaving 9 bases between them. This CDR3 comprises 12 residues. CDR3 coding DNA: TGTGCCAGCAGCTTGAAAAGATCGGAGCAGTTCTTC. Protein sequence: CASSLKRSEQFF.

This rearrangement joins TRBV11-2 to TRBJ1-2; 7 positions match TRBD1. V was pared by 3 bases and J by 5 bases, with 3 bases of the junction left unmatched. This CDR3 is 13 amino acids long. From germline, CDR1 is SGHAT and CDR2 FQNNGV. The CDR3 reads CASSFNRGYGYTF. The CDR3 DNA reads TGTGCCAGCAGCTTCAACAGGGGTTATGGCTACACCTTC.

V and J are TRBV12-5 and TRBJ2-7, with D uncertain. Germline V gene sequence: CDR1 LGHNT, CDR2 FRNRAP. The CDR3 has 13 residues. V was shortened by 4 bases and J by 1 base, with 8 bases between the two germline ends. The CDR3 loop reads CASGSDRSYEQYF. CDR3 nucleotides: TGTGCTAGTGGTTCAGATCGTTCCTACGAGCAGTACTTC.

The chain couples TRBV9 to TRBJ1-6, with TRBD1 as a possible D gene (5 bases). Per germline, CDR1 SGDLS and CDR2 YYNGEE. This CDR3 has 16 residues. With 0 bases removed from V and 13 bases from J, the gap between germline ends came to 20 bases. The CDR3 loop reads CASSVAGGSYNGPLHF. The CDR3 nucleotides read TGTGCCAGCAGCGTAGCCGGGGGTTCCTACAATGGCCCCCTCCACTTT. The full variable domain, with the rest looked up from reference TRBV9 and TRBJ1-6, is DSGVTQTPKHLITATGQRVTLRCSPRSGDLSVYWYQQSLDQGLQFLIQYYNGEERAKGNILERFSAQQFPDLHSELNLSSLELGDSALYFCASSVAGGSYNGPLHFGNGTRLTVT.

This clonotype ranks as medium-sized. The chain combines TRBV4-1 with TRBJ2-1, with TRBD2 matching over 10 bases. This CDR3 is 20 amino acids long. CDR1 is MGHRA, CDR2 YSYEKL, per germline. The V segment lost 0 bases and the J segment 3 bases; nucleotides outside the gene matches: 14. In nucleotides, the CDR3 is TGCGCCAGCAGCCAAGATCCTTATCCCGGGACTAGCGCCGTCTACAATGAGCAGTTCTTC. Protein product: CASSQDPYPGTSAVYNEQFF.

This clonotype is judged medium-sized. An end of the junction does not agree with germline; a read error may underlie this. The chain joins TRBV6-5 to TRBJ1-2; tentatively, D is TRBD1 (5 bases). The germline CDR1 and CDR2 sequences are MNHEY and SVGAGI. The CDR3 covers 16 residues. DNA of the CDR3: TGTGCCAGCAGTCACTCCACGGGGGGATGGGGATATGGCTACACCTTC. Translation gives CASSHSTGGWGYGYTF.

The chain combines TRBV20-1 with TRBJ2-7; 7 positions agree with TRBD1. This CDR3 spans 12 amino acids. Germline V gene data show CDR1 as DFQATT and CDR2 as SNEGSKA (reference sequence). After removal of 5 bases from V and 5 bases from J, the junction contained 6 bases not matched to a gene. The CDR3 protein is CSASDRLNEQYF. The CDR3 coding sequence is TGCAGTGCTTCGGACAGGCTGAACGAGCAGTACTTC.

This clonotype appeared a single time. The genes are TRBV20-1 and TRBJ2-2, with D perhaps TRBD1 or TRBD2 (5 bases each). The CDR3 spans 14 residues. Germline V gene lookup returns CDR1 DFQATT and CDR2 SNEGSKA (reference sequence). Trimming removed 1 base at V and 6 bases at J, with 12 bases between. The CDR3 nucleotides are TGCAGTGCTAGAGTGGGACCTGGTTCCGGGGAGCTGTTTTTT. This encodes CSARVGPGSGELFF.

V usage is TRBV10-3 and J usage is TRBJ1-2; no definite D call. The CDR3 runs to 15 residues. Looked up from germline, CDR1 is ENHRY and CDR2 is SYGVKD. Trimming removed 5 bases from V and 8 bases from J, with 21 bases in between. The CDR3 coding sequence is TGTGCCATCAGTCAGGAGCGCTCCTACGGGAACGGCTACACCTTC. Translated, it gives CAISQERSYGNGYTF.